Below, one T cell receptor (beta chain) is given with its context. Its antigen remains unidentified. Nothing much larger sits one base from this clone, and base qualities are not available. TCRbeta CDR3 regions were amplified from genomic DNA by means of the immunoSEQ Assay, a bias-controlled multiplex PCR. In the source study's methods: The number of nucleated cells in each sample was estimated by amplification of reference gene primers within the assay. To quantify the absolute abundance of each unique TCRbeta CDR3 rearrangement, sequence reads were collapsed and filtered. For each sample, productive Simpson clonality was calculated as the square root of Simpson's diversity index across productive rearrangements. TCRdb took over this immuneACCESS table, retaining in-frame rearrangements with V and J assigned. Such tables are incomplete; in checked studies, under half of the missing clones stem from an unresolved V gene, and the remainder is unexplained. V, J and clone size are taken as reported in that table, and D and trimming were inferred from the DNA itself. Across this sample there are fewer than 75,000 clones, with just over 85% seen only once. The ten largest account for over 6% of the sample.

The sample originates from a study of blood T cell repertoires in COVID-19 (dated by TCRdb to the early 2020s). Concerning the study at large: Samples from collaborators originated in the United States, Italy and Spain and spanned both the acute and convalescent phases of COVID-19. Where HLA class I and class II types were available, the types were taken from metadata supplied by the sample provider, not from assay-based typing. The prospective study material was composed of cDNA or gDNA derived from T cells, B-cell-depleted T cells, or PBMCs. Samples came from the ongoing ImmuneRACE study (first 160 participants) plus 1,254 subjects from 6 global collaborators. The repertoires were released in a freely available public database meant as a resource for research on the immune response to SARS-CoV-2. The sample metadata nearly always contained a de-identified subject ID, COVID-19 status, age in years and sex. The dataset comprised deeply sampled blood TCRbeta repertoires from subjects exposed to, actively infected with, or recovered from COVID-19. Overall results and qualifications from the work: The quantity of clinical and demographic metadata differed by source and by participant and was supplied without curation.

Whole blood was collected in K2EDTA tubes by collaborating institutions according to the institutions' own protocols. For TCRbeta analysis, collaborator samples were shipped as frozen whole blood, as isolated PBMCs, or as DNA extracted from either sample type. This receptor was obtained from a middle-aged man with active COVID-19. Sequences were obtained from peripheral blood.

CDR3 region: CATSSYNSPLHF. In nucleotide form, the sequence is TGTGCCACGAGCTCCTATAATTCACCCCTCCACTTT. The chain joins TRBV30 to TRBJ1-6; the D segment cannot be called with confidence. The CDR3 holds 12 amino acids from the cysteine to the phenylalanine. Of all the DNA, just the CDR3 is kept, 36 bases in frame from base 1. CDR1 GTSNPN and CDR2 SVGIG were looked up in the germline V gene (reference sequence). V gives up 8 bases and J gives up 0 bases, and the segment between their germline ends measures 5 bases.